The 17 T cell receptor beta chains given below trace back to one sample, sequenced in a study of response to subunit inactivated influenza vaccine. TCRdb independently ran MiXCR on the RT-PCR reads; one entry per CDR3 protein. The sample holds roughly 180,000 distinct CDR3 sequences; about 9.3% are singletons and the top ten take about 11%. This specimen was non-naive T cells sorted from PBMCs, taken on the day of vaccination. These receptor sequences come from a man in his forties or fifties who received an inactivated influenza vaccine.

The CDR3 sequence is CASSSGQPKSEAFF. DNA of the CDR3: TGCGCCAGCAGCTCAGGACAGCCCAAATCTGAAGCTTTCTTT. The rearrangement links TRBV5-1 to TRBJ1-1; TRBD1 is a possible D gene (6 bases). The CDR3 totals 14 residues. Trimming removed 3 bases at V and 6 bases at J, with 15 bases between. Germline assignment: CDR1 SGHRS and CDR2 YFSETQ.

This clonotype was recorded at least ten times. The rearrangement uses TRBV7-9 and TRBJ2-3; D may be TRBD1 or TRBD2 (5 bases each). The CDR3 extends over 14 amino acids. CDR1 and CDR2 from the germline V gene are SEHNR and FQNEAQ (reference sequence). Trimming stripped 5 bases from V and 4 bases from J, with 13 bases between. The CDR3 protein is CASSPTGPSDTQYF. In nucleotides, the CDR3 is TGTGCCAGCAGCCCTACGGGGCCTTCAGATACGCAGTATTTT.

This clonotype was seen many times. This chain uses TRBV30 with TRBJ1-2, with D possibly TRBD1 on 6 matching bases. The ends were cut back, 6 bases at V and 5 bases at J, with 10 bases in the middle. Per germline, CDR1 GTSNPN and CDR2 SVGIG (reference sequence). CDR3 length: 11 amino acids. The chain's CDR3 is CACLGAYGYTF. The CDR3 region has the DNA TGTGCCTGTCTGGGGGCGTATGGCTACACCTTC.

The V gene is TRBV7-9, the J gene TRBJ1-3; D unresolved. The CDR3 runs to 15 residues. Trimming removed 3 bases at V and 0 bases at J, with 9 bases between. The germline V gene has CDR1 SEHNR and CDR2 FQNEAQ (reference sequence). The CDR3 region is CASSFLKSSGNTIYF. In nucleotides, the CDR3 is TGTGCCAGCAGCTTCCTGAAAAGCTCTGGAAACACCATATATTTT.

This clonotype was counted at least ten times. This chain uses TRBV5-1 with TRBJ1-4, with D perhaps TRBD1 (6 bases). Trimming cost V 0 bases and J 6 bases, with 12 bases left between them. Germline V gives CDR1 SGHRS, CDR2 YFSETQ. This CDR3 has 15 residues. The DNA of the CDR3 is TGCGCCAGCAGCTTGGCCGGGACACCTTATGAAAAACTGTTTTTT. Translation: CASSLAGTPYEKLFF.

The chain links TRBV7-2 to TRBJ2-7; D tentatively fits TRBD1 or TRBD2 (6 bases each). CDR1 is SGHTA, CDR2 FQGNSA, per germline. Trimming pared 5 bases from V and 2 bases from J, leaving 13 bases between. The CDR3 runs 14 residues. The CDR3 nucleotides read TGTGCCAGCAGCGGAAATAGGGGGGCCTACGAGCAGTACTTC. Translation gives CASSGNRGAYEQYF. Full variable domain (remainder filled in from reference TRBV7-2 and TRBJ2-7): GAGVSQSPSNKVTEKGKDVELRCDPISGHTALYWYRQSLGQGLEFLIYFQGNSAPDKSGLPSDRFSAERTGGSVSTLTIQRTQQEDSAVYLCASSGNRGAYEQYFGPGTRLTVT.

This clonotype appeared many times. The chain is built from TRBV13 and TRBJ1-4; D possibly corresponds to TRBD1 (6 bases). Germline V lookup: CDR1 PRHDT, CDR2 FYEKMQ (reference sequence). The CDR3 is made up of 14 amino acids. Trimming pared 4 bases from V and 8 bases from J, leaving 14 bases between. CDR3 sequence: CASSSRGIGEKLFF. The CDR3 DNA is TGTGCCAGCAGCTCCAGGGGAATAGGGGAAAAACTGTTTTTT.

The table lists this clonotype with a few counts. CDR3 bases: TGTGCCTGGAGTGAAGTCAACACCCTCCACTTT. This sequence encodes CAWSEVNTLHF. The chain employs TRBV30 and TRBJ1-6; unclear D gene. This CDR3 region has 11 residues. V was clipped by 1 base and J by 14 bases, with 9 bases between them. Germline V lookup: CDR1 GTSNPN, CDR2 SVGIG (reference sequence). Filled out from reference TRBV30 and TRBJ1-6, the complete variable domain reads SQTIHQWPATLVQPVGSPLSLECTVEGTSNPNLYWYRQAAGRGLQLLFYSVGIGQISSEVPQNLSASRPQDRQFILSSKKLLLSDSGFYLCAWSEVNTLHFGNGTRLTVT.

This clonotype was found many times. The chain couples TRBV5-1 to TRBJ2-5; tentatively, D is TRBD1 (5 bases). The CDR3 contains 14 residues. Germline V lookup: CDR1 SGHRS, CDR2 YFSETQ. V was clipped by 3 bases and J by 5 bases, with 14 bases between them. CDR3 sequence: CASSSDTVFETQYF. The CDR3 DNA reads TGCGCCAGCAGCTCGGACACGGTCTTTGAGACCCAGTACTTC.

This clonotype appeared many times. The chain employs TRBV4-3 and TRBJ2-5; D is perhaps TRBD2 (6 bases). Trimming cost V 0 bases and J 7 bases, with 24 bases left between them. There are 18 residues in the CDR3. The germline CDR1 and CDR2 sequences are LGHNA and YSLEER. Here the CDR3 reads CASSQETLATLRYGTQYF. The CDR3 nucleotides are TGCGCCAGCAGCCAAGAAACCCTAGCGACCCTCCGGTACGGGACCCAGTACTTC.

This clonotype was found a few times. The CDR3 loop reads CASSPQTSGRAANEQFF. CDR3 nucleotide sequence: TGTGCCAGCAGCCCTCAGACTAGCGGGAGGGCCGCCAATGAGCAGTTCTTC. The chain joins TRBV14 to TRBJ2-1, with TRBD2 identical over 14 bases. Germline CDR1 and CDR2: SGHDN and FVKESK. The CDR3 is 17 amino acids. V shed 4 bases and J 6 bases; nucleotides not matched to a gene: 8.

In its sample, this clonotype was seen a few times. The gene calls are TRBV11-2 and TRBJ2-1; 7 bases are a match to TRBD2. There are 15 residues in the CDR3. V lost 5 bases, J lost 1 base, and 5 bases stayed unmatched. CDR1 SGHAT and CDR2 FQNNGV come from the germline V gene. The CDR3 loop reads CASSPSGNSYNEQFF. The CDR3 DNA sequence: TGTGCCAGCAGCCCTAGCGGAAATTCCTACAATGAGCAGTTCTTC.

V and J are TRBV7-2 and TRBJ2-5, with D maybe TRBD1 (5 bases). Germline CDR1 is SGHTA and CDR2 is FQGNSA. CDR3 length equals 15 residues. V lost 7 bases, J lost 4 bases, and 19 bases lay in between. The CDR3 bases are TGTGCCAGCACCCGACTCAGGGTTGTGGGAGAGACCCAGTACTTC. Its translation: CASTRLRVVGETQYF.

This clonotype was observed a few times. The chain recombines TRBV20-1 with TRBJ1-2, with 7 bases aligning to TRBD1. With 6 bases clipped from V and 6 bases from J, the junction kept 13 bases outside the gene matches. The CDR3 runs to 14 residues. Germline CDR1 and CDR2: DFQATT and SNEGSKA (reference sequence). The CDR3 DNA sequence: TGCAGTGCCCAGAAAGGGGGCAGGGCGGATGGCTACACCTTC. Residues: CSAQKGGRADGYTF.

The J gene is TRBJ2-2, the V gene TRBV24-1, with 8 bases fitting TRBD1. V shed 4 bases and J 1 base; nucleotides not matched to a gene: 4. The germline CDR1 and CDR2 sequences are KGHDR and SFDVKD. The CDR3 runs 16 residues. The CDR3 sequence: CATSDSGQGNTGELFF. CDR3 coding DNA: TGTGCCACCAGTGACTCTGGACAGGGGAACACCGGGGAGCTGTTTTTT.

The CDR3, as DNA: TGTGCCACCAGCAGGGAGGGACAGGGAACATACCAAGAGACCCAGTACTTC. Amino acids: CATSREGQGTYQETQYF. The genes are TRBV15 and TRBJ2-5; 9 bases agree with TRBD1. This CDR3 spans 17 amino acids. J was trimmed by 0 bases and V by 3 bases; bases with no gene match: 8. From germline, CDR1 is LNHNV and CDR2 YYDKDF (reference sequence).

To note about this clonotype: One junction end does not reproduce the germline sequence, and a read error may be involved. The chain combines TRBV7-9 with TRBJ2-7; D gene ambiguous. The CDR3 consists of 13 residues. Germline V gives CDR1 SEHNR, CDR2 FQNEAQ (reference sequence). The CDR3 loop reads CASSPPASNEQYF. CDR3 nucleotides: TGTGCCAGCAGCCCCCCCGCCTCCAACGAGCAGTACTTC.